This TCR beta chain was recovered during a study of T cell responses to AZD1222 COVID-19 vaccine. The protocol was immunoSEQ multiplex PCR, while the TCRdb copy is restricted to in-frame clones and leaves out a portion. The sample records 110,000 to 150,000 clones, 75% to 95% being singletons. CDR1 and CDR2 (germline): SGHVS, FNYEAQ. The V and J ends lost 5 bases and 8 bases respectively, with 15 bases between them. The CDR3 sequence is 14 residues long. A remark on this clone: No antigen is known for it.

Overall study findings and caveats: The study reported that nearly half of spike-specific TCRs target unmutated variant regions.

The sequence came from an adult in good health. Specimen: peripheral blood, collected on day 0 of AZD1222 vaccination. The rearrangement joins TRBV7-6 to TRBJ1-4; possibly TRBD1 for D (5 bases). The CDR3 here is CASSPTGAGEKLFF. The CDR3 DNA reads TGTGCCAGCAGCCCTACTGGGGCGGGAGAAAAACTGTTTTTT.